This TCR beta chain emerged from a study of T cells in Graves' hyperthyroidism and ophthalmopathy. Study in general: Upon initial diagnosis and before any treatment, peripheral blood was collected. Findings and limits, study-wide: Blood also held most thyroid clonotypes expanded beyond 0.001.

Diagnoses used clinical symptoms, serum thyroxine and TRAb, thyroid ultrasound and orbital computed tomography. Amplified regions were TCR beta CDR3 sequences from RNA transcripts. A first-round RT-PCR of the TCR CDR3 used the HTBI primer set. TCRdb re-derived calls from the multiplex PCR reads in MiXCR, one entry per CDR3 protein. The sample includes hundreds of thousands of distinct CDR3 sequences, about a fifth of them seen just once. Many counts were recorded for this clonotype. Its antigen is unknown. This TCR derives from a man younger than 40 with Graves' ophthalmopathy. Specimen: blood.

The CDR3 DNA sequence: TGTGCCAGCAGGCGACTAGTCGATGAGCAGTTCTTC. Its protein is CASRRLVDEQFF. The chain has TRBV7-2 and TRBJ2-1; the D gene is possibly TRBD2 (6 bases). Germline CDR1 and CDR2: SGHTA and FQGNSA. Trimming left V 6 bases short and J 8 bases short, with 11 bases between. The CDR3 consists of 12 residues.